The 26 T cell receptor beta chains given below trace back to one sample, sequenced in a study of cytomegalovirus exposure and HLA in healthy donors. PCR used 60 Vbeta primers and 13 Jbeta primers. Some clones are missing from TCRdb's copy, which holds only in-frame ones; the method was immunoSEQ multiplex PCR. This listing includes fewer than 40,000 clones. Sequencing input: PBMCs. The receptors come from a woman between 35 and 50 years old in good health and CMV-seropositive.

The rearrangement joins TRBV29-1 to TRBJ2-1, with TRBD2 matching over 10 bases. Germline trimming cut 4 bases from V and 7 bases from J; bases unmatched to any gene: 7. The germline V gene encodes CDR1 SQVTM and CDR2 ANQGSEA. This CDR3 spans 14 amino acids. CDR3 coding DNA: TGCAGCGTTGGTCCTAGCGGGAGTAGGAATGAGCAGTTCTTC. Protein: CSVGPSGSRNEQFF.

The J gene is TRBJ2-2, the V gene TRBV13, with 10 bases fitting TRBD1. This CDR3 region has 16 residues. Trimming took 0 bases from V and 7 from J; bases not matched to a gene: 5. Per germline, CDR1 PRHDT and CDR2 FYEKMQ (reference sequence). CDR3 amino acids: CASSLGDRGLGGELFF. CDR3 sequence (DNA): TGTGCCAGCAGCTTAGGGGACAGGGGGTTAGGCGGGGAGCTGTTTTTT.

The chain uses TRBV5-1 and TRBJ1-1; maybe TRBD1 (5 bases). The CDR3 consists of 14 residues. Germline loops: CDR1 SGHRS, CDR2 YFSETQ. The ends were cut back, 0 bases at V and 6 bases at J, with 12 bases in the middle. The CDR3 nucleotides are TGCGCCAGCAGCTTGGCCCCAGGGCCCGCTGAAGCTTTCTTT. It specifies CASSLAPGPAEAFF.

The CDR3 DNA sequence: TGCGCCAGCAGCCAAGAGGGTGGTTTCGACTACACCGGGGAGCTGTTTTTT. Translating it yields CASSQEGGFDYTGELFF. The chain is built from TRBV4-3 and TRBJ2-2; D unclear. CDR1 LGHNA and CDR2 YSLEER come from the germline V gene. The CDR3 sequence is 17 residues long. V was trimmed by 0 bases and J by 3 bases, leaving 14 bases between them.

This rearrangement joins TRBV7-9 to TRBJ2-1; TRBD2 might be the D (7 bases). The CDR3 totals 19 residues. Trimming took 0 bases from V and 2 from J, leaving 20 bases between them. Per the germline V gene, CDR1 is SEHNR and CDR2 is FQNEAQ (reference sequence). The CDR3 spells CASSLARTGGRSPYNEQFF. CDR3 sequence (DNA): TGTGCCAGCAGCTTAGCACGAACCGGGGGGCGCAGCCCCTACAATGAGCAGTTCTTC.

This chain connects TRBV4-2 to TRBJ1-2; TRBD1 matches 10 bases. The germline gives CDR1 LGHNA, CDR2 YNFKEQ. This CDR3 has 17 amino acids. V was pared by 3 bases and J by 0 bases, with 7 bases of the junction left unmatched. The CDR3: CASSQEDRGSTNYGYTF. DNA for the CDR3: TGTGCCAGCAGCCAGGAGGACAGGGGGTCTACTAACTATGGCTACACCTTC.

V is TRBV28 and J is TRBJ1-4; 7 nucleotides line up with TRBD1. Trimming at V came to 6 bases and at J to 3 bases, leaving 4 bases not matched to a gene. This CDR3 region has 14 residues. Germline V gene sequence: CDR1 MDHEN, CDR2 SYDVKM. CDR3 residues: CASSRDSSNEKLFF. CDR3 DNA: TGTGCCAGCAGCAGGGACAGCTCTAATGAAAAACTGTTTTTT.

Of note for this clone: A junction end diverges from the germline sequence, so it may reflect a read error. J is TRBJ1-5 and V is TRBV30; D gene unclear. The germline gives CDR1 GTSNPN, CDR2 SVGIG (reference sequence). The CDR3 is 13 amino acids. This CDR3 reads CAWSVTGQSGRYF. CDR3 sequence (DNA): TGTGCCTGGAGTGTAACCGGGCAGAGTGGGAGGTATTTT. Together with reference TRBV30 and TRBJ1-5, the CDR3 gives the full variable domain: SQTIHQWPATLVQPVGSPLSLECTVEGTSNPNLYWYRQAAGRGLQLLFYSVGIGQISSEVPQNLSASRPQDRQFILSSKKLLLSDSGFYLCAWSVTGQSGRYFGDGTRLSIL.

This chain joins TRBV19 and TRBJ2-3; 16 bases are shared with TRBD2. This CDR3 is built from 17 residues. The V gene's germline CDR1 is LNHDA and CDR2 SQIVND (reference sequence). The trim removed 5 bases at V and 7 bases at J, leaving 9 bases unmatched. The DNA for the CDR3 is TGTGCCAGTAGTGCCGGGACTAGCGGGAGGGCCTCATATACGCAGTATTTT. This codes for CASSAGTSGRASYTQYF.

This chain joins TRBV4-2 and TRBJ2-3; TRBD2 agrees at 11 bases. Losses at the gene ends were 4 bases for V and 3 bases for J; bases not matched to a gene: 6. Per germline, CDR1 LGHNA and CDR2 YNFKEQ. The CDR3 extends over 16 amino acids. CDR3 region: CASSPLASGGTDTQYF. The CDR3 region has the DNA TGTGCCAGCAGCCCTTTGGCTAGCGGGGGGACAGATACGCAGTATTTT.

The rearrangement links TRBV9 to TRBJ2-1; weak D call: TRBD2 (6 bases). Deletions cut 9 bases from V and 9 bases from J, with 19 bases between. In germline, CDR1 is SGDLS, CDR2 YYNGEE. This CDR3 comprises 13 residues. In DNA, the CDR3 is TGTGCCACCTCTCCGGGGCTAGCGAGTGAGCAGTTCTTC. It is translated as CATSPGLASEQFF.

The genes are TRBV7-2 and TRBJ1-2, with D possibly TRBD1 on 5 matching bases. Germline V lookup: CDR1 SGHTA, CDR2 FQGNSA. Trimming took 1 base from V and 8 from J, leaving 11 bases between them. The CDR3 extends over 13 amino acids. The CDR3 DNA is TGTGCCAGCAGCTTAGAGGGGTTGGGAGGCTACACCTTC. Translating it yields CASSLEGLGGYTF.

V and J are TRBV7-8 and TRBJ1-3, with D tentatively TRBD1 (6 bases). The CDR3 runs to 15 residues. V dropped 5 bases and J dropped 8 bases, with 19 bases sitting between them. Germline assignment: CDR1 SGHVS and CDR2 FQNEAQ. As DNA, the CDR3 is TGTGCCAGCAGCGCTAACAGGGCTTTTTCGGACACCATATATTTT. Protein product: CASSANRAFSDTIYF. Full variable domain (missing parts from reference TRBV7-8 and TRBJ1-3): GAGVSQSPRYKVAKRGQDVALRCDPISGHVSLFWYQQALGQGPEFLTYFQNEAQLDKSGLPSDRFFAERPEGSVSTLKIQRTQQEDSAVYLCASSANRAFSDTIYFGEGSWLTVV.

This chain links TRBV28 with TRBJ2-2, with 12 bases identical to TRBD2. The germline CDR1 and CDR2 sequences are MDHEN and SYDVKM. The junction had 6 bases not matched to a gene; V was cut back by 2 bases and J by 2 bases. This CDR3 is 18 amino acids long. CDR3 in amino acids: CASSLGLAGGPNTGELFF. The DNA of the CDR3 is TGTGCCAGCAGTTTAGGGCTAGCGGGAGGGCCTAACACCGGGGAGCTGTTTTTT.

This chain joins TRBV4-1 and TRBJ1-5; D is uncertain. The CDR3 sequence is 14 residues long. Germline CDR1 and CDR2: MGHRA and YSYEKL. Trimming pared 1 base from V and 9 bases from J, leaving 13 bases between. CDR3 nucleotide sequence: TGCGCCAGCAGCCAAGTTCCCGGGGAGGGGCCCCAGCATTTT. Its protein is CASSQVPGEGPQHF.

The chain uses TRBV27 and TRBJ1-1, with D possibly being TRBD1 (5 bases). The CDR3 is made up of 14 amino acids. Germline V gene lookup returns CDR1 MNHEY and CDR2 SMNVEV (reference sequence). V was clipped by 3 bases and J by 0 bases, with 8 bases between them. The CDR3 spells CASSFQGLNTEAFF. The CDR3 DNA sequence: TGTGCCAGCAGTTTCCAGGGATTGAACACTGAAGCTTTCTTT.

This chain links TRBV6-1 with TRBJ1-1; D is unresolved. The CDR3 is 13 amino acids. V lost 6 bases to trimming and J lost 1 base, with 9 bases between them. Germline CDR1 is MNHNS and CDR2 is SASEGT. The CDR3, as DNA: TGTGCCAGCAGGTTAATAGAGAACACTGAAGCTTTCTTT. This gives the protein CASRLIENTEAFF.

The rearrangement joins TRBV7-2 to TRBJ2-3, with D possibly TRBD1 on 5 matching bases. CDR1 is SGHTA, CDR2 FQGNSA, per germline. Trimming removed 1 base from V and 7 bases from J, with 15 bases in between. The CDR3 totals 15 residues. CDR3 sequence (DNA): TGTGCCAGCAGCTTAGGGGTAGGGGCGGTGTATACGCAGTATTTT. Amino acids: CASSLGVGAVYTQYF.

The chain recombines TRBV28 with TRBJ1-4, with a weak D call TRBD1 (5 bases). The germline gives CDR1 MDHEN, CDR2 SYDVKM. The CDR3 sequence is 13 residues long. The V and J ends lost 8 bases and 8 bases respectively, with 15 bases between them. CDR3 nucleotides: TGTGCCAGCGATCGGCAGGGCGGAGAAAAACTGTTTTTT. Its protein product is CASDRQGGEKLFF.

The genes are TRBV6-1 and TRBJ1-2, with no clear D. Germline loops: CDR1 MNHNS, CDR2 SASEGT. Trimming pared 8 bases from V and 7 bases from J, leaving 23 bases between. The CDR3 runs 15 residues. The CDR3 nucleotides are TGTGCCAGCTTACCTGGCCCCAGGTCGATTTCTGGCTACACCTTC. Amino acids: CASLPGPRSISGYTF.

The chain employs TRBV30 and TRBJ1-5; D gene ambiguous. This CDR3 has 16 residues. V was shortened by 4 bases and J by 4 bases, with 20 bases between the two germline ends. Germline-derived CDR1 and CDR2 are GTSNPN and SVGIG (reference sequence). Here the CDR3 reads CAWNSGGPGRNQPQHF. CDR3 coding DNA: TGTGCCTGGAATTCTGGAGGGCCCGGGAGAAATCAGCCCCAGCATTTT.

The DNA of the CDR3 is TGTGCCAGCAGCTTTTTTAGCACGGGTGGAGACACTGAAGCTTTCTTT. Residues: CASSFFSTGGDTEAFF. This rearrangement joins TRBV7-8 to TRBJ1-1; D is ambiguous. Between the trimmed V and J ends, which lost 3 bases and 3 bases, there was a span of 17 bases. Per germline, CDR1 SGHVS and CDR2 FQNEAQ. This CDR3 has 16 residues.

The chain joins TRBV9 to TRBJ1-2; 10 bases align to TRBD1. Trimming cost V 2 bases and J 4 bases; bases outside gene matches: 5. Germline CDR1 SGDLS, CDR2 YYNGEE. The CDR3 consists of 15 residues. In DNA form, the CDR3 reads TGTGCCAGCAGCGTGGGACAGGGGCTAGTCTATGGCTACACCTTC. It is translated as CASSVGQGLVYGYTF.

CDR3 nucleotide sequence: TGTGCCTGGAGCCATCGACTGGTGAGCTCCTACGAGCAGTACTTC. Protein product: CAWSHRLVSSYEQYF. The chain uses TRBV30 and TRBJ2-7; D is ambiguous. Trimming stripped 3 bases from V and 0 bases from J, with 15 bases between. CDR3 length equals 15 residues. Germline CDR1 and CDR2: GTSNPN and SVGIG (reference sequence).

The V and J genes are TRBV1 and TRBJ2-3; the table assigns TRBD2, which was not confirmed against the DNA. TRBV1 corresponds to a pseudogene. The CDR3 covers 13 residues. CDR3 sequence (DNA): TGCACCAGCAAAGCTAGGCACACAGATACGCAGTATTTT. Protein product: CTSKARHTDTQYF.

V gene TRBV7-9 combines with J gene TRBJ2-1; TRBD2 is a possible D gene (5 bases). Germline-derived CDR1 and CDR2 are SEHNR and FQNEAQ (reference sequence). This CDR3 is built from 15 residues. Trimming removed 4 bases from V and 7 bases from J, with 17 bases in between. CDR3 DNA: TGTGCCAGCAGCTCTTTTTATGGCCGAGGGAATGAGCAGTTCTTC. Translation: CASSSFYGRGNEQFF.